This TCR beta chain was retrieved from a study of T cells after posttransplantation cyclophosphamide. The CDR3 consists of 15 residues. V lost 9 bases, J lost 2 bases, and 19 bases lay in between. CDR1 and CDR2 from the germline V gene are MNHNS and SASEGT. Notes on this clone: Its antigen is unknown.

Treatment was busulfan-fludarabine conditioning, a marrow graft, and cyclophosphamide on days +3 and +4. Assay used: immunoSEQ multiplex PCR; TCRdb lists only in-frame clones, some missing. Among 2,000 to 3,000 clones listed, 55% to 70% were seen once. Points from the study as a whole: Tissue-infiltrating T cells from skin or gut overlapped little with blood T cells.

This TCR came from a female patient aged 50-59 years who received an allogeneic stem cell transplant from a related donor, was CMV-positive, and had no GVHD. The graft donor may have contributed some T cells. The sample was PBMCs, taken 30 days after allogeneic stem cell transplant with posttransplant cyclophosphamide. The gene calls are TRBV6-1 and TRBJ1-2; TRBD1 might be the D (5 bases). The CDR3 sequence: CASIKGQGENYGYTF. CDR3 in DNA: TGTGCCAGTATTAAGGGGCAGGGCGAAAACTATGGCTACACCTTC.